Reported below is one T cell receptor (beta chain). The data are from a study of response to subunit inactivated influenza vaccine. In TCRdb, the RT-PCR reads were re-called with MiXCR into one record per CDR3 protein. Of about 570,000 distinct CDR3 sequences in the sample, about 10% were seen once. Looked up from germline, CDR1 is LGHNA and CDR2 is YNFKEQ. The CDR3 length is 15 residues. Trimming cost V 0 bases and J 3 bases; bases outside gene matches: 1. This sample was also put to use in a study of T cells expressing NK-cell markers. This second report adds: The cDNA for TCR beta came from 5'RACE template switching with UMIs. Six or seven donors carried dominant NKG2C+ clonotypes that made up roughly 1.0-7.0% of their CD8+ T cells. Dominance of the CD3+CD56-NKG2C+ fraction by these clonotypes also held in a handful of donors.

The specimen was PBMCs from blood, collected on the day of vaccination. This receptor was obtained from a man aged 50 to 60 who received an inactivated influenza vaccine. V is TRBV4-2 and J is TRBJ2-1; 8 nucleotides match TRBD2. CDR3 amino acids: CASSQELAVYNEQFF. CDR3 sequence (DNA): TGTGCCAGCAGCCAAGAACTAGCGGTCTACAATGAGCAGTTCTTC.